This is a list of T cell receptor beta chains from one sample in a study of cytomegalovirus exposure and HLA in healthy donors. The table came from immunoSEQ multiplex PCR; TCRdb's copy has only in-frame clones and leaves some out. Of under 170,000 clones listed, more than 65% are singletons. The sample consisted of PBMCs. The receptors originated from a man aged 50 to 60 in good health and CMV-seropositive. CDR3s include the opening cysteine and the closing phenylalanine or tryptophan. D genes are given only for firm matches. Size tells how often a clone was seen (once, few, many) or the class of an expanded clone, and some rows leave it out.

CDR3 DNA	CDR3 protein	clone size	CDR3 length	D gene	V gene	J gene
TGTGCCAGCAGTTCGGGACAGGGACATGAAAAACTGTTTTTT	CASSSGQGHEKLFF	.	14	TRBD1	TRBV6-5	TRBJ1-4
TGTGCCAGCAGCGCGCCGGGACAGCGCACAGATACGCAGTATTTT	CASSAPGQRTDTQYF	few	15	TRBD1	TRBV7-2	TRBJ2-3
TGTGCCAGCAGCTTAAGGGGGACAGGGAAGGACACCATATATTTT	CASSLRGTGKDTIYF	.	15	TRBD1	TRBV7-8	TRBJ1-3
TGTGCCAGCAGTTATTGGGCTAGCGGCTCAGGGGCCCAGTACTTC	CASSYWASGSGAQYF	.	15	.	TRBV6-5	TRBJ2-5
TGCGCCAGTGGTAGCGGGAGTTATAATGAGCAGTTCTTC	CASGSGSYNEQFF	.	13	TRBD2	TRBV10-2	TRBJ2-1
TGTGCCAGCAGTGAAAGAGGGTCACCCCTCCACTTT	CASSERGSPLHF	.	12	.	TRBV6-1	TRBJ1-6
TGTGCCAGCAGTAGACAGGGTTCTGGAGGTTCACCCCTCCACTTT	CASSRQGSGGSPLHF	once	15	TRBD1	TRBV6-5	TRBJ1-6
TGTGCCAGCAGTTTATCTGCAGGGGGGAACGAGCAGTACTTC	CASSLSAGGNEQYF	.	14	.	TRBV27	TRBJ2-7
TGTGCCTGGAGGGATAGCGGGAGAAGAGAGACCCAGTACTTC	CAWRDSGRRETQYF	few	14	TRBD2	TRBV30	TRBJ2-5
TGCAGCCCCCGAGGAGAGGGAGGTGCCAAAAACATTCAGTACTTC	CSPRGEGGAKNIQYF	.	15	.	TRBV29-1	TRBJ2-4
TGTGCCAGCAGCTATGGGACTAGCGGGGACCAGTTCTTC	CASSYGTSGDQFF	.	13	TRBD2	TRBV9	TRBJ2-1
TGTGCCAGCAGCTCCACCCCAGGGCGCGGCCAAGAGACCCAGTACTTC	CASSSTPGRGQETQYF	.	16	.	TRBV7-9	TRBJ2-5
TGCGCCAGCAGCAGAACAGGGGGCTTTTCCTACAATGAGCAGTTCTTC	CASSRTGGFSYNEQFF	few	16	TRBD1	TRBV5-1	TRBJ2-1
TGTGCCAGCAGCTCCGGGACAGACACTAACTATGGCTACACCTTC	CASSSGTDTNYGYTF	large	15	TRBD1	TRBV11-2	TRBJ1-2
TGTGCCAGCAGCCAAGACTCAGGGGATTCGGTGGCGGGGGGGTTCACAGATACGCAGTATTTT	CASSQDSGDSVAGGFTDTQYF	.	21	TRBD2	TRBV4-2	TRBJ2-3
TGTGCCTCGACCGGGACAGGAGGACAGCCCCAGCATTTT	CASTGTGGQPQHF	.	13	TRBD1	TRBV6-6	TRBJ1-5
TGTGCCAGCAGCCCAGGGACAGGGAACTACGAGCAGTACTTC	CASSPGTGNYEQYF	.	14	TRBD1	TRBV7-6	TRBJ2-7
TGTGCCATCAGTGAGGGAGGTGGGCCCTACGAGCAGTACTTC	CAISEGGGPYEQYF	.	14	.	TRBV10-3	TRBJ2-7
TGTGCCAGCAGCCCAACAGGGAACTACGAGCAGTACTTC	CASSPTGNYEQYF	.	13	.	TRBV7-9	TRBJ2-7
TGTGCCAGCAGCTCGGGGGGGGTAGGTCAGCCCCAGCATTTT	CASSSGGVGQPQHF	.	14	.	TRBV7-9	TRBJ1-5
TGTGCCATTCAGAGGACAGGAGCCTCACAAGAGACCCAGTACTTC	CAIQRTGASQETQYF	.	15	TRBD1	TRBV6-5	TRBJ2-5
TGTGCCAGCAGTTGGGGACTAGCGGGCGCCTACAATGAGCAGTTCTTC	CASSWGLAGAYNEQFF	.	16	TRBD2	TRBV27	TRBJ2-1
TGTGCCAGCTCACCCGGACAGGGTTCGTCAAATTCACCCCTCCACTTT	CASSPGQGSSNSPLHF	.	16	TRBD1	TRBV18	TRBJ1-6